This T cell receptor (beta chain) was documented in a study of blood T cells in healthy people across ages. Notes on the study in general: Diversity of TCR beta correlated strongly with naive T cell percentage. Diversity of TCR beta per million T cells declined in a roughly linear way with age.

Each donor had 9 to 10 milliliters of peripheral blood drawn. Regarding this clonotype: Its antigen is not known.

Combining a sample-barcoded 5' primer with a J-beta primer mix, a second PCR ran for about 7 to 11 cycles. Every cDNA molecule bore a tag from a template-switch adaptor containing 12 random nucleotides. TCRdb processed the 5' RACE reads anew with MiXCR; each CDR3 protein has one entry. The sample consists of 950,000 to 1,200,000 distinct CDR3 sequences, roughly two fifths of them appearing once. Germline V lookup: CDR1 SGHTA, CDR2 FQGNSA. The V gene lost 1 base and the J gene lost 0 bases, with 12 bases spanning the gap. The CDR3 consists of 17 residues. This receptor was obtained from a man between 18 and 35 years old in good health. V is TRBV7-2 and J is TRBJ1-4, with no clear D. Sequencing was done on a sample of blood. The DNA of the CDR3 is TGTGCCAGCAGCTTAGACGAGGAAGTTGCAACTAATGAAAAACTGTTTTTT. Its protein is CASSLDEEVATNEKLFF.